This T cell receptor (beta chain) was retrieved from a study of shared clonotypes between healthy human individuals. Evenly divided among several immunoSEQ plates was the genomic DNA of each subset. Ten immunoSEQ deep assay plates held the unsorted PBMC DNA. Per the original data handling: ImmunoSEQ yielded junction-only sequences lacking quality scores, so filtering differed. Sequenced by immunoSEQ multiplex PCR; TCRdb stores in-frame clones only, minus some. For V, J and clone size, that table is used; D and trimming come from the DNA. Here the sample spans fewer than 550,000 clones, around 79% being singletons. V was clipped by 4 bases and J by 13 bases, with 21 bases between them. Germline-derived CDR1 and CDR2 are SGHRS and YFSETQ. This CDR3 has 13 residues.

The source of this sequence is a middle-aged woman in good health. Some clones in this sample may be carry-over from other donors' samples. This chain connects TRBV5-1 to TRBJ2-7, with D possibly being TRBD1 (6 bases). Sample: PBMCs. In nucleotides, the CDR3 is TGCGCCAGCAGCCAGAGTAAAGGGACAACCCTATACTTC. Its translation is CASSQSKGTTLYF.